The clone carrying this T cell receptor (beta chain) was seen many times. As yet, its antigen is unknown. This CDR3 contains 16 residues. Looked up from germline, CDR1 is SGHAT and CDR2 is FQNNGV. V lost 2 bases to trimming and J lost 1 base; unmatched junction nucleotides: 3. This record comes from a study of Graves' ophthalmopathy and Graves' hyperthyroidism. Study context: Researchers obtained peripheral blood at initial diagnosis, before any treatment had begun.

All donors with ophthalmopathy were recorded as having moderate-to-severe activity, CAS ≥3, NOSPECS ≥4 and a duration under 3 months. Study-wide results and limits: In blood, most expanded thyroid clonotypes above 0.001 frequency were also detected.

RNA transcripts yielded amplified TCR beta CDR3 regions. Following a first-round RT-PCR that used HTBI primers, a second-round multiplex PCR was carried out. TCRdb ran MiXCR on the multiplex PCR reads and lists one entry per CDR3 protein. The sample includes 220,000 or so distinct CDR3 sequences, 20% to 25% of them seen just once. This chain joins TRBV11-2 and TRBJ2-3, with 10 bases fitting TRBD2. What was sequenced was peripheral blood. The clonotype was recovered from a woman aged 45-65 years with Graves' ophthalmopathy. CDR3 DNA: TGTGCCAGCAGCTTATTCGGACTAGCGGGCACAGATACGCAGTATTTT. Translating it yields CASSLFGLAGTDTQYF. The variable domain in full, completed from reference TRBV11-2 and TRBJ2-3, reads EAGVAQSPRYKIIEKRQSVAFWCNPISGHATLYWYQQILGQGPKLLIQFQNNGVVDDSQLPKDRFSAERLKGVDSTLKIQPAKLEDSAVYLCASSLFGLAGTDTQYFGPGTRLTVL.